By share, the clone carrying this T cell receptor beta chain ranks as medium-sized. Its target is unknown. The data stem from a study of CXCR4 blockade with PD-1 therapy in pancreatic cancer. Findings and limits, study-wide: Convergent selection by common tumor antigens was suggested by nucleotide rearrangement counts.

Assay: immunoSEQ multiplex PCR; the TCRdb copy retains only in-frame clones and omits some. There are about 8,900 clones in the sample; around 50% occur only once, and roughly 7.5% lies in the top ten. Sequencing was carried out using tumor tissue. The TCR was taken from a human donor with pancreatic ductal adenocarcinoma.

Written as DNA, the CDR3 is TGTGCCAGCAGTCCTGTAGGGGATACGCAGTATTTT. Translation: CASSPVGDTQYF. The chain couples TRBV6-8 to TRBJ2-3, with D hard to call. The CDR3 is 12 residues long. The V gene lost 5 bases and the J gene lost 6 bases, with 9 bases spanning the gap. CDR1 and CDR2 (germline): MNHGY, SAAAGT.